The clone carrying this T cell receptor (beta chain) appeared once. Measured with immunoSEQ multiplex PCR; TCRdb has only the in-frame clones, and not every one. The sample carries some 38,000 clones, about 90% recorded once. The sample belongs to a study of T cell changes during pregnancy in multiple sclerosis. Germline V gene lookup returns CDR1 SGHAT and CDR2 FQDESV (reference sequence). The J segment lost 5 bases and the V segment lost 6 bases, leaving 8 bases of the junction unmatched. This CDR3 has 14 residues. The sequence was obtained from a female donor in good health, enrolled as a control in a pregnancy study. V is TRBV11-1 and J is TRBJ2-7; TRBD1 matches 9 bases. This specimen consisted of CD4+ T cells from peripheral blood mononuclear cells, obtained in the second trimester of pregnancy. The CDR3 is CASRSGTGRHEQYF. As DNA, the CDR3 is TGTGCCAGCAGATCAGGGACAGGGAGGCACGAGCAGTACTTC.